This TCR beta chain originates from a study of cytomegalovirus exposure and HLA in healthy donors. Study summary: Researchers found that around 80% of 398 genotyped donors fell within the Caucasian-associated ancestry cluster. The study, taken as a whole, reports: The listing of 150 to 200 TCR beta chains classed them as cytomegalovirus-associated. As a later analysis revealed, the rate of TCR association differed by HLA locus, with DRB1 most and HLA-C fewest.

Remarks on this clone: Its specificity is not known.

The CDR3 covers 16 residues. Germline assignment: CDR1 LNHNV and CDR2 YYDKDF (reference sequence). Trimming cost V 0 bases and J 1 base, with 12 bases left between them. Primers for the PCR totalled 60 Vbeta and 13 Jbeta. Original processing methods: There were around 80 million unique TCR beta chains by a later count, and approximately 12 million of them were shared. Sequencing was performed with immunoSEQ multiplex PCR; in TCRdb, only in-frame clones are kept and a portion is missing. Clonal size and the V and J genes are those of that table, whereas D and trimming came from the DNA. Of 80,000 to 100,000 clones listed, roughly 77% are singletons.

Sequencing was performed on PBMCs. The chain has TRBV15 and TRBJ1-1; D remains unclear. The clonotype was recovered from a man aged 35 to 55 in good health and CMV-seronegative. The CDR3, as DNA: TGTGCCACCAGCAGAGATCATCGGGTCACGAACACTGAAGCTTTCTTT. Protein: CATSRDHRVTNTEAFF.